One and the same sample provided the 13 T cell receptor beta chains below, sequenced in a study of beta chain features in type 1 diabetes. General study results and limits: Shortening of TCRB CDR3s, moderate but significant, appeared in all four CD4+ subsets of Type 1 diabetes patients.

Investigators reverse transcribed all isolated RNA, so they sequenced expressed TCRB transcripts. TCRdb keeps only in-frame clones here, not all; method: immunoSEQ multiplex PCR. Counted here are a few hundred thousand clones, 9.6% occurring once; the ten biggest clones make up 0.45% to 0.65%. Their specific antigens are unknown. The sample comprised central memory CD4+ T cells from blood. The origin of the receptors is a man younger than 40 with type 1 diabetes.

This sequence joins TRBV7-2 and TRBJ2-7, with a tentative D call TRBD1 (6 bases). V was pared by 3 bases and J by 5 bases, with 14 bases between. The germline CDR1 and CDR2 sequences are SGHTA and FQGNSA. The CDR3 is made up of 14 amino acids. The CDR3 DNA reads as TGTGCCAGCAGCTTCCCACCTAACAGGGACGAGCAGTACTTC. This translates into CASSFPPNRDEQYF. The whole variable domain, remainder taken from reference TRBV7-2 and TRBJ2-7, is GAGVSQSPSNKVTEKGKDVELRCDPISGHTALYWYRQSLGQGLEFLIYFQGNSAPDKSGLPSDRFSAERTGGSVSTLTIQRTQQEDSAVYLCASSFPPNRDEQYFGPGTRLTVT.

The rearrangement uses TRBV28 and TRBJ2-3; 12 bases match TRBD2. V gave up 4 bases and J gave up 5 bases; unmatched junction bases: 4. Per the germline V gene, CDR1 is MDHEN and CDR2 is SYDVKM. The CDR3 covers 15 residues. CDR3 nucleotides: TGTGCCAGCAGTTCCCCGGGACTAGCGGGAGATACGCAGTATTTT. It yields the protein CASSSPGLAGDTQYF. The whole variable domain, remainder taken from reference TRBV28 and TRBJ2-3, is DVKVTQSSRYLVKRTGEKVFLECVQDMDHENMFWYRQDPGLGLRLIYFSYDVKMKEKGDIPEGYSVSREKKERFSLILESASTNQTSMYLCASSSPGLAGDTQYFGPGTRLTVL.

The chain carries TRBV2 and TRBJ1-2; D remains unclear. This CDR3 is 10 amino acids long. Germline V gives CDR1 SNHLY, CDR2 FYNNEI. V lost 9 bases and J 10 bases, leaving 12 bases between the germline ends. The CDR3 sequence: CASNVGSYTF. CDR3 in DNA: TGTGCCAGTAATGTCGGGTCCTACACCTTC. Full variable domain (rest looked up from reference TRBV2 and TRBJ1-2): EPEVTQTPSHQVTQMGQEVILRCVPISNHLYFYWYRQILGQKVEFLVSFYNNEISEKSEIFDDQFSVERPDGSNFTLKIRSTKLEDSAMYFCASNVGSYTFGSGTRLTVV.

This clone was seen a handful of times. The chain combines TRBV18 with TRBJ1-2, with 9 bases fitting TRBD1. The V gene's germline CDR1 is KGHSH and CDR2 LQKENI. CDR3 size: 14 residues. J gave up 8 bases and V 3 bases, and 7 bases lay outside the gene matches. In DNA, the CDR3 is TGTGCCAGCTCACCTCCGGGACAGGGATCAGGCTACACCTTC. Translation gives CASSPPGQGSGYTF.

V is TRBV19 and J is TRBJ2-3; the match to TRBD2 covers 7 bases. Germline lookup yields CDR1 LNHDA and CDR2 SQIVND (reference sequence). The CDR3 length is 16 residues. With 4 bases clipped from V and 10 bases from J, the junction kept 17 bases outside the gene matches. This CDR3 reads CASSSSGAGKISAQYF. The DNA for the CDR3 is TGTGCCAGTAGTAGTTCTGGAGCGGGGAAAATCTCGGCGCAGTATTTT.

This clone was picked up many times. For the CDR3, the DNA is TGTGCCAGCAGACTTACCACCGGGGAGCTGTTTTTT. It translates to CASRLTTGELFF. The chain combines TRBV6-6 with TRBJ2-2; D is undetermined. Trimming shortened V by 6 bases and J by 4 bases, and 6 bases separated the two germline ends. Germline V CDR1 and CDR2: MNHNY, SVGAGI (reference sequence). The CDR3 runs to 12 residues.

About this clone: A read error may produce the germline difference seen at one junction end. The CDR3 reads CASSANPGTGPKRAF. The CDR3 DNA follows: TGTGCCAGCAGCGCGAACCCCGGGACAGGGCCAAAGAGAGCCTTC. The V call is TRBV2, the J call TRBJ1-2; 9 positions agree with TRBD1. Germline V gene lookup returns CDR1 SNHLY and CDR2 FYNNEI. This CDR3 region has 15 residues.

The table lists this clone with a few counts. The rearrangement links TRBV11-1 to TRBJ2-5, with D unclear. The CDR3 has 13 residues. In germline, CDR1 is SGHAT, CDR2 FQDESV (reference sequence). V was clipped by 5 bases and J by 6 bases, with 13 bases between them. CDR3 residues: CASSPTLRQTQYF. The CDR3 DNA reads TGTGCCAGCAGCCCCACTTTGCGCCAGACCCAGTACTTC.

The chain employs TRBV28 and TRBJ2-7; D remains ambiguous. CDR1 MDHEN and CDR2 SYDVKM come from the germline V gene. Trimming cost V 5 bases and J 1 base, with 6 bases left between them. CDR3 length: 12 amino acids. Here the CDR3 reads CASSLDSYEQYF. Written as DNA, the CDR3 is TGTGCCAGCAGTCTGGATTCCTACGAGCAGTACTTC.

The V and J genes are TRBV5-6 and TRBJ2-3; 9 nucleotides align to TRBD2. Germline assignment: CDR1 SGHDT and CDR2 YYEEEE. V dropped 3 bases and J dropped 4; count of bases not matched to a gene: 6. This CDR3 is built from 15 residues. The CDR3 loop is CASSSGTSLADTQYF. In DNA form, the CDR3 reads TGTGCCAGCAGCTCGGGGACTAGCTTGGCAGATACGCAGTATTTT.

The CDR3 DNA is TGTGCCAGCGCTCAGGGACAGGGGATTTTCGCATCCTACGAGCAGTACTTC. Its translation: CASAQGQGIFASYEQYF. The chain links TRBV27 to TRBJ2-7; TRBD1 aligns across 10 bases. The CDR3 has 17 amino acids. After removal of 8 bases from V and 1 base from J, the junction contained 14 bases not matched to a gene. From germline, CDR1 is MNHEY and CDR2 SMNVEV (reference sequence).

The chain has TRBV13 and TRBJ2-7, with 9 bases that match TRBD1. Per the germline V gene, CDR1 is PRHDT and CDR2 is FYEKMQ (reference sequence). CDR3 length: 15 amino acids. With V trimmed by 5 bases and J by 0 bases, 5 bases remained unmatched. CDR3 amino acids: CASSITGGASYEQYF. CDR3 coding DNA: TGTGCCAGCAGCATAACAGGGGGCGCCTCCTACGAGCAGTACTTC.

This clone was picked up a small number of times. The chain uses TRBV7-2 and TRBJ2-7; 8 positions agree with TRBD1. With 3 bases clipped from V and 4 bases from J, the junction kept 8 bases outside the gene matches. Germline V gene lookup returns CDR1 SGHTA and CDR2 FQGNSA. The CDR3 is made up of 15 amino acids. CDR3 coding DNA: TGTGCCAGCAGCTTGGCGGACAGGGCGGAGTACGAGCAGTACTTC. This sequence encodes CASSLADRAEYEQYF.